This entry is about one TCR beta chain. This clonotype was recorded many times. Its antigen target is currently unknown. One base away there is no much larger clone; base qualities are not given. Read against the paper, the sample's time point label means: newly diagnosed GD, antithyroid drugs for less than 3 months. For both TCR sequencing and RNA sequencing, RNA was extracted from PBMCs in TRIzol. The diagnosis of Graves' disease was made according to American Thyroid Association guidelines. Recruitment of patients was carried out at an endocrinology department in Xi'an, China. From each patient, around 9 milliliters of peripheral blood was collected into an EDTA anticoagulant tube. Ficoll Paque Plus density gradient separation was used to isolate PBMCs, and no additional T cell sorting was done. An Agilent 2100 Bioanalyzer and agarose gel were used to assess RNA quality, and a NanoDrop 2000 was used to measure RNA concentration.

The library was prepared using multiplex PCR. Instrument on record: Illumina HiSeq 4000. To build TCR beta libraries, CDR3 regions were amplified by Arm-PCR using iRepertoire HTBI primers. Gel purification was performed on PCR products prior to sequencing. Processing in the source paper ran as follows. Gene usage analysis of CDR3 amino acid clonotypes used the 62 TRBV and around 13 TRBJ segments found across samples. COPE and FqMerger were used to merge the filtered high-quality paired reads into contigs. BLAST was used to align contigs to the IMGT TRBV, TRBD and TRBJ reference genes, and CDR3 was defined following IMGT. Clonotypes above 0.1% frequency were classified as highly expanded clones. Repertoire diversity was measured by Shannon entropy, and V-J evenness by the Gini coefficient. Public clonotypes were defined as clonotypes shared by more than one individual. Clones were called with MiXCR by TCRdb after fastp trimmed the public reads at Q25, and only in-frame beta chains were retained. Every CDR3 protein is listed once, alongside the most common genes and DNA of its rows. In this record, the V and J calls reflect TCRdb's handling and not the investigators' own analysis. Within this sample are fewer than 550,000 distinct CDR3 sequences, with less than 20% of them counted one time only. The ten biggest clones cover about 23% of the sample.

CDR1 ENHRY and CDR2 SYGVKD are derived from the germline V gene. The CDR3 starts with the cysteine, ends with the phenylalanine, and has 15 residues. Solely the CDR3 DNA is kept, with 45 bases framed from the first base. V is pared back by 0 bases and J by 8 bases, with 13 bases lying between the germline termini. The data derive from a study of regulatory T cells in long-lasting Graves disease (dated by TCRdb to the early 2020s). Broadly, across the study: Patients with newly diagnosed Graves' disease had been on antithyroid drugs for under 3 months. Persistent Graves' disease patients were compared with newly diagnosed Graves' disease patients by peripheral blood TCR sequencing and RNA sequencing. The study took place in China and was registered as a clinical trial. A total of around 35 samples underwent TCR sequencing: approximately 13 from persistent and approximately 20 from newly diagnosed Graves' disease patients. General study outcomes and caveats: Lower TCR Shannon entropy and fewer highly expanded clones were observed in persistent Graves' disease patients than in newly diagnosed patients, which suggested clonal expansion. TRBV28, TRBJ1-2 and TRBJ2-5 were preferentially used in persistent disease, while TRBV20-1 and TRBJ2-1 were favored in newly diagnosed disease. The authors acknowledged the small sample size as a limitation that may reduce accuracy. Only the TCR beta chain was sequenced and analyzed. Peripheral blood alone was examined, since thyroid tissue, which constituted the primary lesion, could not be accessed. More public clonotypes were shared among persistent patients (about 2,800) than among newly diagnosed patients (966).

This sample also appeared in a second study, on T cells in Graves' hyperthyroidism and ophthalmopathy. The other study reports the following: Stable Graves' hyperthyroidism was defined as no progression to ophthalmopathy during 18 months of follow-up. The hyperthyroidism patients were between 18 and 65 years old and newly diagnosed, with a disease duration of less than 2 months. The study excluded patients with uncontrolled infections, other autoimmune diseases, pregnancy or lactation. Diagnoses relied on clinical symptoms, serum thyroxine and TRAb, thyroid ultrasound and orbital computed tomography. The first round of RT-PCR for the TCR CDR3 was performed with the HTBI primer set and the Qiagen OneStep RT-PCR kit. Most expanded thyroid clonotypes (frequency above 0.001) were also found in blood, which suggests that blood repertoires may mirror thyroid immune responses. In cross-validation, a model built on a 13 V-J signature told ophthalmopathy apart from stable hyperthyroidism with approximately 90% sensitivity and 81% to 82% specificity, and in testing the same model reached 80%/75%. In validation, the model predicted progression to ophthalmopathy with around 71% sensitivity and about 72% specificity, a median of 6.5 months before onset. To identify TCR V-J signatures that set the groups apart, the researchers used a discovery cohort of 90 to 100 patients, made up of 40 to 45 with Graves' ophthalmopathy and some 60 with stable Graves' hyperthyroidism. Whether ophthalmopathy could be predicted prospectively was tested in an independent validation cohort made up of 18 to 20 hyperthyroidism patients plus 17 patients who later progressed to ophthalmopathy. The approximately 90 discovery patients were divided at random into training and test sets in a 7:3 ratio. The study also compared thyroid tissue and blood T-cell repertoires from five or six Graves' hyperthyroidism patients. Following sampling, methimazole starting at 30 mg daily was given to hyperthyroidism patients, and high-dose intravenous methylprednisolone was given to ophthalmopathy patients. A second multiplex PCR round built the libraries, followed by size selection and purification. Sequencing of the libraries was done on an Illumina HiSeq2000 using paired-end 100 bp reads. SOAPnuke was used to process the raw data, removing reads that contained adapters or uncalled bases, had a mean Phred below 15, or lacked an exact match to the constant primer or identifier. High-quality paired reads were merged using COPE v1.2.5, and each unique nucleotide sequence was defined as a clonotype. MiTCR v1.1 was used to align clonotypes to the IMGT TRBV, TRBD and TRBJ reference segments. Analysis was restricted to V-J combinations with a frequency above 0.0001, which covered 99.2% of repertoires. A TCS score was defined as the ratio of F50 (clonal expansion) to E x V (chaos), with BLOSUM62-based TCRdist applied between CDR3 peptides within each V-J. Welch's t-statistics and random forest reduced some 510 V-J features to roughly 13, which were used in a naive Bayes classifier (R e1071). Sample size was not statistically predetermined, and investigators were not blinded to group allocation. TCR Vbeta CDR3 sequencing of 135 peripheral blood samples (fewer than 45 ophthalmopathy, about 75 hyperthyroidism and roughly 17 progressor patients) is reported in the paper.

The receptor comes from a woman under 30 with Graves disease. Donor details come from another sample of the same person, matched by shared clones. The chain uses TRBV10-3 and TRBJ1-4; the D gene is unclear. This specimen was peripheral blood mononuclear cells (PBMCs), taken at new diagnosis, from a patient treated with antithyroid drugs. The CDR3 protein: CAISESSGIAEKLFF. The DNA is TGTGCCATCAGTGAGTCCTCAGGTATCGCCGAAAAACTGTTTTTT.